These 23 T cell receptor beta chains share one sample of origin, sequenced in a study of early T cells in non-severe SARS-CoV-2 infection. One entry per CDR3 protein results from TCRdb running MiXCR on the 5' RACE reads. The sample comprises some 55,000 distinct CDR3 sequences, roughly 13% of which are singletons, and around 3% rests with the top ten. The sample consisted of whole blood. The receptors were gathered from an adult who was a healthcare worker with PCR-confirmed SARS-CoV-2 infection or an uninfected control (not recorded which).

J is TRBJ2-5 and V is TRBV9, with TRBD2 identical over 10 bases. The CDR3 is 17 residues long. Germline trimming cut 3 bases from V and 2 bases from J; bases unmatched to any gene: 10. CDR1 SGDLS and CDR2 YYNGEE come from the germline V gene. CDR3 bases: TGTGCCAGCAGCGCCTCTCCGGGACTAGCGAGACAAGAGACCCAGTACTTC. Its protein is CASSASPGLARQETQYF.

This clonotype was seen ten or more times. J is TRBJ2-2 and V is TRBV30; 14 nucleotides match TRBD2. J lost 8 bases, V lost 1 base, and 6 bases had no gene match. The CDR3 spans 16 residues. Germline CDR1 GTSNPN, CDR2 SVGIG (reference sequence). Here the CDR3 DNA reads TGTGCCTGGAGTGAAGGACTAGCGGGAGGTTCTGGGGAGCTGTTTTTT. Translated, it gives CAWSEGLAGGSGELFF.

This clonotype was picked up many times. The CDR3 region is CATSDPTGTTYNEQFF. The CDR3 nucleotides are TGTGCCACCAGTGACCCCACAGGGACCACCTACAATGAGCAGTTCTTC. The gene calls are TRBV24-1 and TRBJ2-1; tentative D call: TRBD1 (6 bases). Per germline, CDR1 KGHDR and CDR2 SFDVKD. Trimming removed 4 bases at V and 2 bases at J, with 14 bases between. The CDR3 loop spans 16 amino acids.

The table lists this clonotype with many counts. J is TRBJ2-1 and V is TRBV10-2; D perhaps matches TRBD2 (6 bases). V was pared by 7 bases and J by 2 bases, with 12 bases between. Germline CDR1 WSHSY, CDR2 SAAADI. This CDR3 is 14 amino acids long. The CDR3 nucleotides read TGCGCCAGCAAAATCGGGGGTGCCTACAATGAGCAGTTCTTC. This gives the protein CASKIGGAYNEQFF.

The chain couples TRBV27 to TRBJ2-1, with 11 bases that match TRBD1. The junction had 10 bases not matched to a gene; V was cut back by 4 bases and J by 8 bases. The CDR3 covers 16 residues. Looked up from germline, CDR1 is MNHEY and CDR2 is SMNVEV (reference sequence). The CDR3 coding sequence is TGTGCCAGCAGTTCCCAGGACAGGGGGCAATATGATGAGCAGTTCTTC. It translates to CASSSQDRGQYDEQFF.

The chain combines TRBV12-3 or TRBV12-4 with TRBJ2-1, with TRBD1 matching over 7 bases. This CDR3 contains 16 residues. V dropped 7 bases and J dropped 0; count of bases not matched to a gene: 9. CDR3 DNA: TGTGCCAGCAACGACCGACAGGGCGGCTCCTACAATGAGCAGTTCTTC. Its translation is CASNDRQGGSYNEQFF.

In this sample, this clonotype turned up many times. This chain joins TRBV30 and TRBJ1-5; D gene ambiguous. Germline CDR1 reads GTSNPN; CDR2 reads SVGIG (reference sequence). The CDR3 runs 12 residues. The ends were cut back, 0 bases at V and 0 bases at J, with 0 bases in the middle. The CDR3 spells CAWSVSNQPQHF. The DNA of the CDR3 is TGTGCCTGGAGTGTTAGCAATCAGCCCCAGCATTTT.

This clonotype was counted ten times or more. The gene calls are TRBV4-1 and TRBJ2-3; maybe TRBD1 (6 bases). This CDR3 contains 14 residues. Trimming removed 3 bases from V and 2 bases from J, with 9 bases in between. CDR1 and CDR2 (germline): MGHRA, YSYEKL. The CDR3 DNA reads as TGCGCCAGCAGCCAGACAGGTAACACAGATACGCAGTATTTT. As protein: CASSQTGNTDTQYF.

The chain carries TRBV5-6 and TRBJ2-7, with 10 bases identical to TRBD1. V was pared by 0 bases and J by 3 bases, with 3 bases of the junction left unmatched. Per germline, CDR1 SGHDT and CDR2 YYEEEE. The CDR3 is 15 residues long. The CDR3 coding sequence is TGTGCCAGCAGCTTGGTTGGGACAGGGGACTACGAGCAGTACTTC. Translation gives CASSLVGTGDYEQYF.

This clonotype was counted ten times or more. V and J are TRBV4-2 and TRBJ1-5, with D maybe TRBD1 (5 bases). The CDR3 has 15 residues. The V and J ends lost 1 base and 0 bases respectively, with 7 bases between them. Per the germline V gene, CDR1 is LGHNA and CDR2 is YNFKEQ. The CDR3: CASSQGDDSNQPQHF. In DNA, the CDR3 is TGTGCCAGCAGCCAAGGGGACGATAGCAATCAGCCCCAGCATTTT.

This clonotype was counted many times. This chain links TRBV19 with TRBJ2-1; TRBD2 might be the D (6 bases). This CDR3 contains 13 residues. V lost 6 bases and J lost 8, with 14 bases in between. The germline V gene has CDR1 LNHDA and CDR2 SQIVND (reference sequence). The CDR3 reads CASRTPGDDEQFF. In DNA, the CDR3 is TGTGCCAGTAGAACCCCGGGGGATGATGAGCAGTTCTTC.

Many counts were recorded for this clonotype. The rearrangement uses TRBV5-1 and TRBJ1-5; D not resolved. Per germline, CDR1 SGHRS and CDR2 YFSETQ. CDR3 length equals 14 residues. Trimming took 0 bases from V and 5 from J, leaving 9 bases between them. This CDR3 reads CASSLEGGYQPQHF. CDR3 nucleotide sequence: TGCGCCAGCAGCTTGGAAGGCGGCTATCAGCCCCAGCATTTT.

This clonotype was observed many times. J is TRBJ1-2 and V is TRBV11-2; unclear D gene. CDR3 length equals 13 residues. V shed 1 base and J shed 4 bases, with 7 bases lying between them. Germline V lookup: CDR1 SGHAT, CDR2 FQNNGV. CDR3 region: CASSLVDSYGYTF. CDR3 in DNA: TGTGCCAGCAGCTTAGTCGATAGCTATGGCTACACCTTC.

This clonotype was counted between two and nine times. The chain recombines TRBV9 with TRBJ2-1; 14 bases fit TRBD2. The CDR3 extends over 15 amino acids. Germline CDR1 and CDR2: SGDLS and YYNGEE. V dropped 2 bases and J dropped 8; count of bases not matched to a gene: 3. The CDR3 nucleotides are TGTGCCAGCAGCGTGACTAGCGGGAGGGCCGATGAGCAGTTCTTC. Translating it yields CASSVTSGRADEQFF.

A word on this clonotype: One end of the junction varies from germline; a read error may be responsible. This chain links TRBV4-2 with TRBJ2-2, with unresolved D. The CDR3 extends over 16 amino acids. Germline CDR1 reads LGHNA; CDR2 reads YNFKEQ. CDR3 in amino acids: CAGRGKEPYNTGELFF. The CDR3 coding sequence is TGTGCCGGCAGAGGTAAGGAGCCGTATAACACCGGGGAGCTGTTTTTT.

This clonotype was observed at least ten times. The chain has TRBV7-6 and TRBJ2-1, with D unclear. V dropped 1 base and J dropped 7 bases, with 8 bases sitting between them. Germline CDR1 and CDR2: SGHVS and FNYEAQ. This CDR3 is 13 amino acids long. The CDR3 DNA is TGTGCCAGCAGCTTAGAATACGGGAATGAGCAGTTCTTC. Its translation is CASSLEYGNEQFF.

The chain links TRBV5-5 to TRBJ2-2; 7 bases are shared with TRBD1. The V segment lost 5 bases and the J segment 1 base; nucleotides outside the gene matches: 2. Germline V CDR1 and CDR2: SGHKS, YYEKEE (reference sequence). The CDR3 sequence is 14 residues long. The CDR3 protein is CASRRGQNTGELFF. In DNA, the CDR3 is TGTGCCAGCAGGAGGGGGCAGAACACCGGGGAGCTGTTTTTT.

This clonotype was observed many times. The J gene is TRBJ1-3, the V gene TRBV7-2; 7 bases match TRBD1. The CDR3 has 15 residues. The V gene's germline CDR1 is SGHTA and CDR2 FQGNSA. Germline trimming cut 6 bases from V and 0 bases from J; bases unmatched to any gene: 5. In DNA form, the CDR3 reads TGTGCCAGCAGTCGGGACAGTCTCTCTGGAAACACCATATATTTT. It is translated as CASSRDSLSGNTIYF.

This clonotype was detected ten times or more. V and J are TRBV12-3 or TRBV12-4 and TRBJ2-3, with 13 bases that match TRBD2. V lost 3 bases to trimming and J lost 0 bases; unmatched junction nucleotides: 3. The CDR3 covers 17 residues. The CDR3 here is CASSLTSGGTSTDTQYF. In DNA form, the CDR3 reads TGTGCCAGCAGTTTGACTAGCGGGGGGACTAGCACAGATACGCAGTATTTT.

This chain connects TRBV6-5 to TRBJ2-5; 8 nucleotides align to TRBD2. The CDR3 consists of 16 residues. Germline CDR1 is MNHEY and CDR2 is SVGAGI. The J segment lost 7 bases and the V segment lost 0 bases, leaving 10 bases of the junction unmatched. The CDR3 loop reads CASSYSGISAGGTQYF. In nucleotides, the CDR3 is TGTGCCAGCAGTTACTCGGGAATCTCTGCGGGAGGGACCCAGTACTTC.

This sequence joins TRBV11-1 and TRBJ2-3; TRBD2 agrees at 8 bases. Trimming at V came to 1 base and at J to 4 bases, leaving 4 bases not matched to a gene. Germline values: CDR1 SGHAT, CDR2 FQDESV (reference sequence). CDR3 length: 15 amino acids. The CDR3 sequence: CASSLEGAGADTQYF. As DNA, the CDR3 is TGTGCCAGCAGCTTAGAAGGAGCGGGGGCAGATACGCAGTATTTT.

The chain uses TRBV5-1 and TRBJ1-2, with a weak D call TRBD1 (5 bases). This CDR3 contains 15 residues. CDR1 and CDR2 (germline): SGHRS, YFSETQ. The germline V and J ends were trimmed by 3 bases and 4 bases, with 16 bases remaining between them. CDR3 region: CASSSGDRKAYGYTF. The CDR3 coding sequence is TGCGCCAGCAGCTCCGGTGACAGAAAGGCCTATGGCTACACCTTC.

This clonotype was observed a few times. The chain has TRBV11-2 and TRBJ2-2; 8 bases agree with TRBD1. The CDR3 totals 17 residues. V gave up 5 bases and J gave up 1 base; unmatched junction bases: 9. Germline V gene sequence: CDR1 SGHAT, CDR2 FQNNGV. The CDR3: CASSATRTGMNTGELFF. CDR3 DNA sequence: TGTGCCAGCAGCGCGACGCGGACAGGGATGAACACCGGGGAGCTGTTTTTT.